These 27 T cell receptor beta chains were all obtained from the same sample, sequenced in a study of blood T cell repertoires in COVID-19. Repertoires were generated with immunoSEQ multiplex PCR, while TCRdb's copy carries only in-frame clones and drops some. The data show 110,000 or so clones, 80% to 90% seen once. The material sequenced was peripheral blood. These receptors originate from a man aged 70-80 years with active or convalescent COVID-19.

The genes are TRBV24-1 and TRBJ2-2; perhaps TRBD1 as D (6 bases). Between the trimmed V and J ends, which lost 5 bases and 3 bases, there was a span of 12 bases. Germline assignment: CDR1 KGHDR and CDR2 SFDVKD. The CDR3 is made up of 15 amino acids. CDR3 sequence: CATSGRGMDTGELFF. The CDR3, as DNA: TGTGCCACCAGTGGCAGGGGAATGGACACCGGGGAGCTGTTTTTT.

This clone was counted between two and nine times. CDR3 region: CASSIPTGGEQYF. CDR3 sequence (DNA): TGTGCCAGTAGTATACCGACAGGGGGCGAGCAGTACTTC. The gene calls are TRBV19 and TRBJ2-7; 9 bases map to TRBD1. The V gene's germline CDR1 is LNHDA and CDR2 SQIVND (reference sequence). Trimming at V came to 2 bases and at J to 6 bases, leaving 2 bases not matched to a gene. This CDR3 region has 13 residues.

The chain carries TRBV13 and TRBJ2-7, with TRBD1 matching 9 bases. V dropped 4 bases and J dropped 5; count of bases not matched to a gene: 6. CDR1 is PRHDT, CDR2 FYEKMQ, per germline (reference sequence). The CDR3 consists of 14 residues. CDR3 DNA: TGTGCCAGCAGCTCAGGACAGGGGATGAACGAGCAGTACTTC. Protein: CASSSGQGMNEQYF.

The chain has TRBV15 and TRBJ1-6; 7 bases fit TRBD1. Unmatched junction bases numbered 10, after V lost 5 bases and J lost 6 bases. The CDR3 contains 16 residues. Germline lookup yields CDR1 LNHNV and CDR2 YYDKDF (reference sequence). CDR3 amino acids: CATSPHAGTVNSPLHF. Here the CDR3 DNA reads TGTGCCACCAGCCCCCATGCCGGGACAGTTAATTCACCCCTCCACTTT.

The chain combines TRBV18 with TRBJ2-6, with 10 bases matching TRBD1. Germline V lookup: CDR1 KGHSH, CDR2 LQKENI. The CDR3 extends over 14 amino acids. Losses at the gene ends were 3 bases for V and 11 bases for J; bases not matched to a gene: 4. The DNA of the CDR3 is TGTGCCAGCTCACCGGTCGGGACAGGGGACGTCCTGACTTTC. Amino acid sequence: CASSPVGTGDVLTF.

The chain employs TRBV28 and TRBJ2-5, with 10 bases fitting TRBD2. With V trimmed by 4 bases and J by 7 bases, 9 bases remained unmatched. This CDR3 is built from 15 residues. Germline V gives CDR1 MDHEN, CDR2 SYDVKM. The CDR3 DNA sequence: TGTGCCAGCAGTTCACCTAGCGGGAGCAGGGGGACCCAGTACTTC. Its translation: CASSSPSGSRGTQYF.

This chain joins TRBV24-1 and TRBJ2-1; a weak D match, TRBD2 (5 bases). Looked up from germline, CDR1 is KGHDR and CDR2 is SFDVKD. V lost 3 bases and J lost 4, with 15 bases in between. This CDR3 is built from 16 residues. CDR3 amino acids: CATSDPGSDRYNEQFF. CDR3 nucleotide sequence: TGTGCCACCAGTGATCCGGGGTCGGATCGATACAATGAGCAGTTCTTC.

A single count supports this clone. The chain employs TRBV19 and TRBJ2-1; D is unclear. V was shortened by 7 bases and J by 10 bases, with 23 bases between the two germline ends. The length of the CDR3 is 15 residues. Germline V gene data show CDR1 as LNHDA and CDR2 as SQIVND (reference sequence). The CDR3 spells CASMIGGTHTGEQFF. The CDR3 DNA reads TGTGCCAGTATGATTGGCGGCACACACACTGGGGAGCAGTTCTTC. The whole variable domain, remainder taken from reference TRBV19 and TRBJ2-1, is DGGITQSPKYLFRKEGQNVTLSCEQNLNHDAMYWYRQDPGQGLRLIYYSQIVNDFQKGDIAEGYSVSREKKESFPLTVTSAQKNPTAFYLCASMIGGTHTGEQFFGPGTRLTVL.

V usage is TRBV27 and J usage is TRBJ2-1; TRBD2 might be the D (5 bases). V lost 5 bases, J lost 4 bases, and 18 bases lay in between. The V gene's germline CDR1 is MNHEY and CDR2 SMNVEV (reference sequence). The CDR3 covers 16 residues. Here the CDR3 reads CASSSLERTFYNEQFF. The CDR3 DNA is TGTGCCAGCAGTAGTTTGGAGCGGACGTTTTACAATGAGCAGTTCTTC.

The rearrangement uses TRBV6-5 and TRBJ2-3; D remains unclear. This CDR3 has 15 amino acids. Germline CDR1 reads MNHEY; CDR2 reads SVGAGI. Trimming shortened V by 0 bases and J by 10 bases, and 17 bases separated the two germline ends. In nucleotides, the CDR3 is TGTGCCAGCAGTTACTCGGAACAGATCCCTGTGGCGCAGTATTTT. It translates to CASSYSEQIPVAQYF.

The chain is built from TRBV28 and TRBJ2-1, with TRBD1 matching over 7 bases. Germline V gene data show CDR1 as MDHEN and CDR2 as SYDVKM. This CDR3 is 16 amino acids long. The ends lost 6 bases at V and 2 bases at J; junction bases unmatched: 10. The CDR3 DNA is TGTGCCAGCAGACCTCATGACAGGGAACCCTACAATGAGCAGTTCTTC. This encodes CASRPHDREPYNEQFF.

This clone was seen a single time. The V gene is TRBV4-1, the J gene TRBJ1-4; 7 nucleotides agree with TRBD1. CDR1 and CDR2 (germline): MGHRA, YSYEKL. Trimming at V came to 8 bases and at J to 0 bases, leaving 0 bases not matched to a gene. This CDR3 has 13 residues. This CDR3 reads CASQGATNEKLFF. The CDR3 DNA reads as TGCGCCAGCCAGGGGGCAACTAATGAAAAACTGTTTTTT.

The J gene is TRBJ1-5, the V gene TRBV12-3 or TRBV12-4; a weak D match, TRBD1 (5 bases). Trimming left V 3 bases short and J 7 bases short, with 7 bases between. There are 12 residues in the CDR3. The CDR3 loop reads CASSLGGQPQHF. The CDR3 region has the DNA TGTGCCAGCAGTTTGGGGGGACAGCCCCAGCATTTT.

V gene TRBV11-2 combines with J gene TRBJ2-1, with 10 bases identical to TRBD2. The CDR3 contains 15 residues. The V and J ends lost 4 bases and 3 bases, in that order; junction bases with no gene match: 3. The germline V gene encodes CDR1 SGHAT and CDR2 FQNNGV. CDR3 nucleotide sequence: TGTGCCAGCAGCTCCGGGACTAGCGACTACAATGAGCAGTTCTTC. Encoded protein: CASSSGTSDYNEQFF.

Turning to this clone: An end of the junction does not agree with germline; a read error may underlie this. The chain joins TRBV7-7 to TRBJ2-1, with 9 bases lining up with TRBD1. Germline V gene data show CDR1 as SSHAT and CDR2 as FNYEAQ (reference sequence). The CDR3 sequence is 17 residues long. CDR3 sequence: CASSLEVRDRAYNEQFF. The CDR3 DNA follows: TGTGCTAGCAGCTTAGAGGTCCGGGACAGGGCATACAATGAGCAGTTCTTC.

This chain uses TRBV9 with TRBJ2-3; no firm D call. Germline V gene data show CDR1 as SGDLS and CDR2 as YYNGEE. The CDR3 runs to 14 residues. Trimming took 4 bases from V and 0 from J, leaving 9 bases between them. In DNA form, the CDR3 reads TGTGCCAGCAGCCCCCCGGTGAGCACAGATACGCAGTATTTT. Protein product: CASSPPVSTDTQYF.

The chain employs TRBV5-1 and TRBJ2-7; the D gene is possibly TRBD1 (7 bases). This CDR3 spans 15 amino acids. The germline V and J ends were trimmed by 4 bases and 1 base, with 15 bases remaining between them. The V gene's germline CDR1 is SGHRS and CDR2 YFSETQ. The chain's CDR3 is CASSGGGGLSYEQYF. DNA for the CDR3: TGCGCCAGCAGCGGCGGAGGGGGCCTTTCCTACGAGCAGTACTTC.

The chain links TRBV27 to TRBJ2-7; TRBD2 matches 12 bases. Germline V gene data show CDR1 as MNHEY and CDR2 as SMNVEV (reference sequence). The V and J ends lost 7 bases and 0 bases, in that order; junction bases with no gene match: 16. There are 19 residues in the CDR3. CDR3 coding DNA: TGTGCCAGCATCCTAATGACTAGCGGGAGTGTCCCGAGCTCCTACGAGCAGTACTTC. This sequence encodes CASILMTSGSVPSSYEQYF.

The chain combines TRBV27 with TRBJ2-1; 7 bases align to TRBD2. Looked up from germline, CDR1 is MNHEY and CDR2 is SMNVEV (reference sequence). This CDR3 has 14 residues. The junction had 7 bases not matched to a gene; V was cut back by 8 bases and J by 3 bases. CDR3 in amino acids: CASGPGTNYNEQFF. As DNA, the CDR3 is TGTGCCAGCGGACCTGGGACTAACTACAATGAGCAGTTCTTC.

V and J are TRBV5-6 and TRBJ1-5; 7 bases align to TRBD1. The CDR3 sequence is 15 residues long. Germline CDR1 reads SGHDT; CDR2 reads YYEEEE. V lost 2 bases to trimming and J lost 0 bases; unmatched junction nucleotides: 2. CDR3 sequence (DNA): TGTGCCAGCAGCTTCTGGACAGGTAGCAATCAGCCCCAGCATTTT. Its translation is CASSFWTGSNQPQHF.

V and J are TRBV2 and TRBJ1-4; no definite D call. The CDR3 has 15 amino acids. Trimming shortened V by 3 bases and J by 3 bases, and 11 bases separated the two germline ends. Per the germline V gene, CDR1 is SNHLY and CDR2 is FYNNEI. Written as DNA, the CDR3 is TGTGCCAGCAGTGAGGAGGGAAGGGCTAATGAAAAACTGTTTTTT. Residues: CASSEEGRANEKLFF.

This clone came up once. This sequence joins TRBV11-2 and TRBJ2-7, with 7 bases lining up with TRBD2. The CDR3 extends over 15 amino acids. Germline CDR1 reads SGHAT; CDR2 reads FQNNGV. The V segment lost 7 bases and the J segment 3 bases; nucleotides outside the gene matches: 12. DNA of the CDR3: TGTGCCAGCAAACCGGGGGAGGGTTCCAACTACGAGCAGTACTTC. Translation: CASKPGEGSNYEQYF.

The chain combines TRBV18 with TRBJ2-7, with no clear D. This CDR3 has 15 amino acids. V was cut by 1 base and J by 3 bases, with 13 bases left in between. Germline CDR1 is KGHSH and CDR2 is LQKENI. CDR3 in amino acids: CASSPQTGRIYEQYF. In nucleotides, the CDR3 is TGTGCCAGCTCACCACAGACCGGCAGGATCTACGAGCAGTACTTC.

In its sample, this clone was seen a few times. The rearrangement links TRBV5-6 to TRBJ2-7; 7 nucleotides line up with TRBD1. The CDR3 has 14 amino acids. The germline V gene encodes CDR1 SGHDT and CDR2 YYEEEE. Losses at the gene ends were 2 bases for V and 2 bases for J; bases not matched to a gene: 4. Here the CDR3 DNA reads TGTGCCAGCAGCTTAAAGACAGGGACCTACGAGCAGTACTTC. Amino acid sequence: CASSLKTGTYEQYF.

This clone was detected only once. V and J are TRBV7-9 and TRBJ2-2, with D perhaps TRBD2 (5 bases). Germline V lookup: CDR1 SEHNR, CDR2 FQNEAQ (reference sequence). This CDR3 has 13 amino acids. The V gene lost 5 bases and the J gene lost 7 bases, with 11 bases spanning the gap. CDR3 nucleotides: TGTGCCAGCAGCACCCAGGCGGGCGGGGAGCTGTTTTTT. Its protein is CASSTQAGGELFF.

This chain connects TRBV28 to TRBJ1-4; D unresolved. The CDR3 sequence is 13 residues long. V lost 8 bases and J 7 bases, leaving 14 bases between the germline ends. The germline gives CDR1 MDHEN, CDR2 SYDVKM. CDR3 amino acids: CASLAPGSEKLFF. CDR3 in DNA: TGTGCCAGCTTAGCCCCCGGGAGTGAAAAACTGTTTTTT.

CDR3 residues: CASSFLAGGTDTQYF. The CDR3 DNA sequence: TGTGCCAGCAGCTTCCTAGCGGGAGGGACAGATACGCAGTATTTT. The chain recombines TRBV7-2 with TRBJ2-3, with TRBD2 identical over 12 bases. Germline CDR1 SGHTA, CDR2 FQGNSA. The CDR3 runs to 15 residues. After removal of 3 bases from V and 3 bases from J, the junction contained 1 base not matched to a gene.